This T cell receptor beta chain derives from a study of blood T cells in healthy people across ages. A sample-barcoded 5' primer and a J-beta primer mix were used in a second PCR of roughly 7 to 11 cycles. Using its own MiXCR run on the 5' RACE reads, TCRdb lists one record per CDR3 protein. The profile shows around 520,000 distinct CDR3 sequences, 25% to 35% of them singletons. CDR1 SGHTA and CDR2 FQGNSA come from the germline V gene. V shed 9 bases, J shed 5 bases, and the junction held 10 bases outside the gene matches. This CDR3 region has 15 residues. This sample also belongs to another study, concerning T cells of mothers and their children.

The sequenced sample consisted of blood. The origin of this receptor is a boy aged 2 to 9 in good health. The chain is built from TRBV7-2 and TRBJ2-2, with 9 bases identical to TRBD2. DNA for the CDR3: TGTGCCAGTAAAGAGAGCGGGAGGTGGACCGGGGAGCTGTTTTTT. This codes for CASKESGRWTGELFF.